This entry lists 3 T cell receptor beta chains sequenced from one sample in a study of shared clonotypes between healthy human individuals. Assay: immunoSEQ multiplex PCR; the TCRdb copy retains only in-frame clones and omits some. The sample has about 1.5 million clones; approximately 98% are singletons. Specimen: naive CD4+ T cells sorted from blood. Subset noted: CD45RA+ positively selected. All receptors derive from a man aged 30 to 45 in good health.

The V call is TRBV6-5, the J call TRBJ1-1; D might be TRBD1 (5 bases). V was cut by 6 bases and J by 5 bases, with 13 bases left in between. Germline CDR1 MNHEY, CDR2 SVGAGI. The CDR3 runs to 13 residues. The DNA for the CDR3 is TGTGCCAGCAGCCGGGACGGGTCTACTGAAGCTTTCTTT. As protein: CASSRDGSTEAFF.

V and J are TRBV7-9 and TRBJ1-2; 7 nucleotides match TRBD1. From germline, CDR1 is SEHNR and CDR2 FQNEAQ (reference sequence). V dropped 4 bases and J dropped 3; count of bases not matched to a gene: 11. The CDR3 runs to 16 residues. The CDR3 nucleotides read TGTGCCAGCAGCTCTAGGATCAACAGGGGAGACTATGGCTACACCTTC. Amino acid sequence: CASSSRINRGDYGYTF. The variable domain in full, completed from reference TRBV7-9 and TRBJ1-2, reads DTGVSQNPRHKITKRGQNVTFRCDPISEHNRLYWYRQTLGQGPEFLTYFQNEAQLEKSRLLSDRFSAERPKGSFSTLEIQRTEQGDSAMYLCASSSRINRGDYGYTFGSGTRLTVV.

The rearrangement joins TRBV11-2 to TRBJ1-3, with a tentative D call TRBD1 (6 bases). The germline gives CDR1 SGHAT, CDR2 FQNNGV. This CDR3 contains 15 residues. Trimming left V 4 bases short and J 5 bases short, with 15 bases between. The CDR3 nucleotides are TGTGCCAGCAGCTGGACAGATGACGCCAGAAACACCATATATTTT. The encoded protein is CASSWTDDARNTIYF. The full variable domain, rest sourced from reference TRBV11-2 and TRBJ1-3, is EAGVAQSPRYKIIEKRQSVAFWCNPISGHATLYWYQQILGQGPKLLIQFQNNGVVDDSQLPKDRFSAERLKGVDSTLKIQPAKLEDSAVYLCASSWTDDARNTIYFGEGSWLTVV.